These 21 T cell receptor beta chains came from one sample sequenced in a study of glioma-infiltrating T cells (dated by TCRdb to between 2015 and 2016). The reads were generated on an Illumina MiSeq. The iRepertoire nested amplicon-rescue multiplex PCR (arm-PCR) platform was used to amplify TCR alpha and beta CDR3 regions from RNA. TCRdb reprocessed the public reads (quality trimming at Q25 with fastp, clone calling with MiXCR) and kept in-frame beta chains. CDR3 protein sequences are deduplicated, and each keeps its most common genes and DNA. A total of approximately 190,000 distinct CDR3 sequences appear in this sample, 32% of them only once. The ten largest account for 20% to 25% of the sample. Sequencing was done on a sample of glioma tissue, nonneoplastic brain tissue, or PBMCs (not recorded which). All receptors come from a human donor with low-grade glioma or glioblastoma, undergoing nonglioma brain surgery, or in good health (not recorded which).

This clonotype was recorded at least ten times. The chain carries TRBV2 and TRBJ2-7, with 9 bases lining up with TRBD1. Germline V lookup: CDR1 SNHLY, CDR2 FYNNEI. V shed 6 bases and J 3 bases; nucleotides not matched to a gene: 3. This CDR3 is 13 amino acids long. CDR3 protein: CASRSGQGYEQYF. Written as DNA, the CDR3 is TGTGCCAGCAGGTCGGGACAGGGCTACGAGCAGTACTTC.

The chain is built from TRBV20-1 and TRBJ2-7; D is perhaps TRBD2 (6 bases). Germline lookup yields CDR1 DFQATT and CDR2 SNEGSKA (reference sequence). The CDR3 sequence is 17 residues long. V lost 3 bases and J 4 bases, leaving 25 bases between the germline ends. The CDR3 is CSASSQTLAGGRYEQYF. The CDR3 coding sequence is TGCAGTGCTAGTAGCCAAACTCTAGCAGGAGGGAGGTACGAGCAGTACTTC.

This clonotype has a count of ten or more. V and J are TRBV6-2 or TRBV6-3 and TRBJ2-5, with a tentative D call TRBD1 (5 bases). This CDR3 is 15 amino acids long. Germline V lookup: CDR1 MNHEY, CDR2 SVGEGT. V was clipped by 3 bases and J by 4 bases, with 15 bases between them. CDR3 loop: CASSYGFTQGETQYF. Here the CDR3 DNA reads TGTGCCAGCAGTTATGGTTTTACGCAGGGAGAGACCCAGTACTTC.

In this sample, this clonotype turned up a few times. The chain uses TRBV5-1 and TRBJ2-5; TRBD2 aligns across 11 bases. This CDR3 has 16 residues. In germline, CDR1 is SGHRS, CDR2 YFSETQ. Trimming removed 3 bases from V and 1 base from J; junction bases left unmatched: 5. CDR3 coding DNA: TGCGCCAGCAGCTCAGCTAGCGGGAGGCCCCAAGAGACCCAGTACTTC. This encodes CASSSASGRPQETQYF.

To note about this clonotype: A much larger clone lies a single base off, so this may be a read error. V usage is TRBV4-1 and J usage is TRBJ1-5; no clear D. CDR1 is MGHRA, CDR2 YSYEKL, per germline. This CDR3 spans 15 amino acids. Trimming pared 0 bases from V and 1 base from J, leaving 7 bases between. The DNA of the CDR3 is TGCGCCAGCAGCCAAGAGGAAGGAAGCAATCAGCCCCAGCATTTT. Translating gives CASSQEEGSNQPQHF.

V is TRBV6-2 or TRBV6-3 and J is TRBJ2-3, with D perhaps TRBD2 (6 bases). Trimming removed 2 bases at V and 5 bases at J, with 23 bases between. The CDR3 has 18 amino acids. The germline CDR1 and CDR2 sequences are MNHEY and SVGEGT. The CDR3 nucleotides are TGTGCCAGCAGTTACAGGACTAATACGAAGGGCCCCCAAGATACGCAGTATTTT. Residues: CASSYRTNTKGPQDTQYF.

This clonotype was counted ten times or more. The CDR3 loop is CASSLSPANTEAFF. The CDR3 nucleotides read TGTGCCAGCAGTTTAAGTCCAGCGAACACTGAAGCTTTCTTT. The chain is built from TRBV27 and TRBJ1-1; D unresolved. V lost 2 bases, J lost 1 base, and 8 bases lay in between. There are 14 residues in the CDR3. Germline V gene sequence: CDR1 MNHEY, CDR2 SMNVEV (reference sequence).

This clonotype was counted at least ten times. V is TRBV12-3 or TRBV12-4 and J is TRBJ2-7; no definite D call. Trimming stripped 3 bases from V and 6 bases from J, with 9 bases between. CDR3 length equals 12 residues. The DNA of the CDR3 is TGTGCCAGCAGTTTGAGACCTGGCGAGCAGTACTTC. Translated, it gives CASSLRPGEQYF.

This clonotype was observed many times. V usage is TRBV4-1 and J usage is TRBJ2-5; 7 bases are a match to TRBD1. V shed 4 bases and J 2 bases; nucleotides not matched to a gene: 4. This CDR3 spans 14 amino acids. Germline CDR1 MGHRA, CDR2 YSYEKL. Here the CDR3 DNA reads TGCGCCAGCAGCCTTCGGACAGGTCAAGAGACCCAGTACTTC. It specifies CASSLRTGQETQYF.

The chain combines TRBV30 with TRBJ2-7, with 9 bases identical to TRBD1. CDR3 length equals 14 residues. V was clipped by 2 bases and J by 2 bases; unmatched bases: 4. Germline loops: CDR1 GTSNPN, CDR2 SVGIG (reference sequence). The CDR3 region is CAWSTGQGAYEQYF. The CDR3, as DNA: TGTGCCTGGAGTACGGGACAGGGAGCCTACGAGCAGTACTTC.

This clonotype was seen many times. V usage is TRBV19 and J usage is TRBJ1-4; 7 nucleotides match TRBD1. The length of the CDR3 is 15 residues. Germline CDR1 is LNHDA and CDR2 is SQIVND (reference sequence). The V and J ends lost 4 bases and 4 bases, in that order; junction bases with no gene match: 6. The CDR3 bases are TGTGCCAGTAGTACATGGGACAGTCATAATGAAAAACTGTTTTTT. Its translation is CASSTWDSHNEKLFF.

As for this clonotype: Being one base from a much bigger clone, this may be a read error. V and J are TRBV7-9 and TRBJ2-5, with TRBD2 matching 10 bases. This CDR3 region has 16 residues. From germline, CDR1 is SEHNR and CDR2 FQNEAQ (reference sequence). The CDR3 protein is CASSLVVLAGEEAQYF. In DNA, the CDR3 is TGTGCCAGCAGCTTAGTAGTTCTAGCGGGAGAAGAGGCCCAGTACTTC.

With regard to this clonotype: A much larger clone differs from this one at a single base, so this may be a read error. The V gene is TRBV7-2, the J gene TRBJ2-7; 12 bases are a match to TRBD2. The junction had 4 bases not matched to a gene; V was cut back by 5 bases and J by 2 bases. The CDR3 contains 15 residues. Germline CDR1 is SGHTA and CDR2 is FQGNSA. Written as DNA, the CDR3 is TGTGCCAGCAGCCTTGGACTAGCGGGAACCTACGAGCAGTACTTC. Its translation is CASSLGLAGTYEQYF. Variable domain in full (rest from reference TRBV7-2 and TRBJ2-7): GAGVSQSPSNKVTEKGKDVELRCDPISGHTALYWYRQSLGQGLEFLIYFQGNSAPDKSGLPSDRFSAERTGGSVSTLTIQRTQQEDSAVYLCASSLGLAGTYEQYFGPGTRLTVT.

This chain uses TRBV7-2 with TRBJ2-3, with D maybe TRBD1 (6 bases). CDR1 is SGHTA and CDR2 is FQGNSA in the germline V gene. The CDR3 is 14 amino acids. V was clipped by 2 bases and J by 3 bases, with 9 bases between them. As DNA, the CDR3 is TGTGCCAGCAGCTTATTACAGGGTACAGATACGCAGTATTTT. Translation gives CASSLLQGTDTQYF.

The gene calls are TRBV10-3 and TRBJ2-5; no clear D. Trimming took 5 bases from V and 5 from J, leaving 9 bases between them. CDR3 length: 12 residues. Germline V gene sequence: CDR1 ENHRY, CDR2 SYGVKD. The CDR3 spells CAISRTMETQYF. The CDR3 nucleotides are TGTGCCATCAGTCGTACAATGGAGACCCAGTACTTC.

Note on this clonotype: A much larger clone sits a single nucleotide away, making a read error possible. V gene TRBV4-1 combines with J gene TRBJ1-2, with D possibly TRBD1 on 5 matching bases. The V gene's germline CDR1 is MGHRA and CDR2 YSYEKL. The ends were cut back, 0 bases at V and 6 bases at J, with 11 bases in the middle. The CDR3 sequence is 14 residues long. CDR3 sequence: CASSQDGGSNGYTF. The DNA of the CDR3 is TGCGCCAGCAGCCAAGATGGGGGGTCCAATGGCTACACCTTC.

The genes are TRBV4-3 and TRBJ1-4; 8 nucleotides agree with TRBD1. CDR1 is LGHNA, CDR2 YSLEER, per germline. The CDR3 runs to 14 residues. V trimming: 1 base; J trimming: 8 bases; junction bases outside the gene matches: 3. CDR3 sequence (DNA): TGCGCCAGCAGCCAAGGACAGGGGACCGAAAAACTGTTTTTT. It translates to CASSQGQGTEKLFF.

This rearrangement joins TRBV12-3 or TRBV12-4 to TRBJ2-7, with D possibly matching TRBD1 (5 bases). The V and J ends lost 2 bases and 3 bases respectively, with 11 bases between them. This CDR3 region has 14 residues. Here the CDR3 DNA reads TGTGCCAGCAGTTTACTACCCGACAGCTACGAGCAGTACTTC. It yields the protein CASSLLPDSYEQYF.

A few counts support this clonotype. The chain couples TRBV19 to TRBJ2-5; D is ambiguous. The CDR3 is 14 amino acids. The V and J ends lost 6 bases and 4 bases respectively, with 15 bases between them. CDR1 and CDR2 (germline): LNHDA, SQIVND (reference sequence). As DNA, the CDR3 is TGTGCCAGTAGCCCCCCCGGATTCCGAGAGACCCAGTACTTC. This codes for CASSPPGFRETQYF.

In its sample, this clonotype was seen many times. The chain joins TRBV20-1 to TRBJ2-3; no firm D call. The V gene lost 1 base and the J gene lost 7 bases, with 12 bases spanning the gap. CDR3 length: 13 amino acids. Germline lookup yields CDR1 DFQATT and CDR2 SNEGSKA (reference sequence). The CDR3: CSARGLVENTQYF. The CDR3 DNA sequence: TGCAGTGCTAGAGGTCTAGTTGAAAATACGCAGTATTTT.

Remarks on this clonotype: This could be a read error, since a much larger clone is one nucleotide away. V and J are TRBV6-1 and TRBJ2-7, with TRBD2 matching 9 bases. The CDR3 extends over 14 amino acids. Germline V CDR1 and CDR2: MNHNS, SASEGT. The CDR3 loop is CTAGLAGGVYEQYF. The DNA of the CDR3 is TGTACCGCGGGACTCGCGGGAGGGGTGTACGAGCAGTACTTC.